These 20 T cell receptor beta chains came from one sample sequenced in a study of T cell changes during pregnancy in multiple sclerosis. Assay used: immunoSEQ multiplex PCR; TCRdb lists only in-frame clones, some missing. The data show tens of thousands of clones, about 87% seen once. The material was CD4+ T cells from peripheral blood mononuclear cells, obtained in the second trimester of pregnancy. These receptors were collected from a female donor with multiple sclerosis, enrolled in a pregnancy study.

The J gene is TRBJ2-2, the V gene TRBV7-8, with D possibly being TRBD2 (5 bases). Between the trimmed V and J ends, which lost 5 bases and 5 bases, there was a span of 15 bases. Germline CDR1 SGHVS, CDR2 FQNEAQ. CDR3 length: 15 residues. CDR3 coding DNA: TGTGCCAGCAGCCAACTCACGGGGTGGACCGGGGAGCTGTTTTTT. Translated, it gives CASSQLTGWTGELFF.

V and J are TRBV19 and TRBJ2-3; D is perhaps TRBD1 (7 bases). V was cut by 4 bases and J by 1 base, with 15 bases left in between. Germline V gene data show CDR1 as LNHDA and CDR2 as SQIVND (reference sequence). The CDR3 runs to 16 residues. The CDR3 nucleotides read TGTGCCAGTAGTAGACAGGGTTCGGGAGGCACAGATACGCAGTATTTT. This encodes CASSRQGSGGTDTQYF. Full variable domain (missing parts from reference TRBV19 and TRBJ2-3): DGGITQSPKYLFRKEGQNVTLSCEQNLNHDAMYWYRQDPGQGLRLIYYSQIVNDFQKGDIAEGYSVSREKKESFPLTVTSAQKNPTAFYLCASSRQGSGGTDTQYFGPGTRLTVL.

The chain has TRBV7-6 and TRBJ2-1; 7 bases line up with TRBD1. The CDR3 is 16 amino acids. Germline V gene data show CDR1 as SGHVS and CDR2 as FNYEAQ. V gave up 5 bases and J gave up 8 bases; unmatched junction bases: 15. CDR3 sequence reads: CASSRTGQNILDEQFF. CDR3 DNA sequence: TGTGCCAGCAGCCGTACGGGACAGAACATTCTCGATGAGCAGTTCTTC. Variable domain in full (rest from reference TRBV7-6 and TRBJ2-1): GAGVSQSPRYKVTKRGQDVALRCDPISGHVSLYWYRQALGQGPEFLTYFNYEAQQDKSGLPNDRFSAERPEGSISTLTIQRTEQRDSAMYRCASSRTGQNILDEQFFGPGTRLTVL.

The chain uses TRBV5-4 and TRBJ2-1, with 7 bases matching TRBD2. The J segment lost 1 base and the V segment lost 0 bases, leaving 4 bases of the junction unmatched. CDR1 is SGHNT, CDR2 YYREEE, per germline (reference sequence). The CDR3 covers 16 residues. The CDR3 sequence: CASSLEVAGSYNEQFF. DNA of the CDR3: TGTGCCAGCAGCTTGGAGGTAGCGGGTTCCTACAATGAGCAGTTCTTC.

This sequence joins TRBV7-3 and TRBJ2-3, with TRBD1 identical over 8 bases. Germline loops: CDR1 SGHTA, CDR2 FQGTGA. After removal of 2 bases from V and 2 bases from J, the junction contained 3 bases not matched to a gene. The CDR3 contains 15 residues. The CDR3 sequence is CASSLGQGATDTQYF. CDR3 sequence (DNA): TGTGCCAGCAGCTTAGGCCAGGGGGCCACAGATACGCAGTATTTT.

This chain joins TRBV29-1 and TRBJ1-5; TRBD1 is a possible D gene (5 bases). Trimming removed 6 bases at V and 5 bases at J, with 11 bases between. Germline CDR1 is SQVTM and CDR2 is ANQGSEA. This CDR3 has 12 residues. The CDR3: CSVGGGDQPQHF. Here the CDR3 DNA reads TGCAGCGTGGGGGGAGGGGATCAGCCCCAGCATTTT.

CDR3: CASSLGTGYGYTF. For the CDR3, the DNA is TGCGCCAGCAGCCTAGGGACAGGCTATGGCTACACCTTC. The V gene is TRBV5-1, the J gene TRBJ1-2, with 8 bases identical to TRBD1. From germline, CDR1 is SGHRS and CDR2 YFSETQ. The CDR3 totals 13 residues. Trimming at V came to 4 bases and at J to 4 bases, leaving 3 bases not matched to a gene.

The genes are TRBV7-8 and TRBJ2-4; a weak D match, TRBD2 (5 bases). The CDR3 has 15 amino acids. Germline CDR1 SGHVS, CDR2 FQNEAQ. The V end lost 5 bases, the J end lost 3 bases, and 14 bases lay between the germline ends. The chain's CDR3 is CASSGEGVGKNIQYF. CDR3 in DNA: TGTGCCAGCAGCGGAGAGGGTGTTGGCAAAAACATTCAGTACTTC.

J is TRBJ2-2 and V is TRBV19, with 9 bases that match TRBD1. The length of the CDR3 is 17 residues. Germline CDR1 LNHDA, CDR2 SQIVND (reference sequence). The V gene end was trimmed by 5 bases and the J gene end by 3 bases; junction bases not matched to a gene: 10. CDR3 coding DNA: TGTGCCAGTAGTTTTCTTTCCGGGACAGGGTACACCGGGGAGCTGTTTTTT. It specifies CASSFLSGTGYTGELFF.

This clone was detected only a few times. The genes are TRBV19 and TRBJ1-5; 7 positions match TRBD1. The CDR3 loop spans 16 amino acids. The ends lost 4 bases at V and 2 bases at J; junction bases unmatched: 8. Looked up from germline, CDR1 is LNHDA and CDR2 is SQIVND (reference sequence). The CDR3: CASSRLQGMGNQPQHF. Written as DNA, the CDR3 is TGTGCCAGTAGTAGACTACAGGGGATGGGCAATCAGCCCCAGCATTTT.

This chain connects TRBV9 to TRBJ2-2; 16 positions agree with TRBD2. V lost 3 bases to trimming and J lost 4 bases; unmatched junction nucleotides: 3. The CDR3 covers 17 residues. Germline V lookup: CDR1 SGDLS, CDR2 YYNGEE. CDR3 bases: TGTGCCAGCAGCGGGGGACTAGCGGGAGGGGGCACCGGGGAGCTGTTTTTT. Translated, it gives CASSGGLAGGGTGELFF.

The chain joins TRBV30 to TRBJ1-6; D is undetermined. The CDR3 consists of 13 residues. The germline V and J ends were trimmed by 2 bases and 6 bases, with 8 bases remaining between them. CDR1 is GTSNPN, CDR2 SVGIG, per germline (reference sequence). CDR3 bases: TGTGCCTGGAGTACAGTGGGTAATTCACCCCTCCACTTT. Translation: CAWSTVGNSPLHF. Combining the CDR3 with reference TRBV30 and TRBJ1-6 gives the whole variable domain SQTIHQWPATLVQPVGSPLSLECTVEGTSNPNLYWYRQAAGRGLQLLFYSVGIGQISSEVPQNLSASRPQDRQFILSSKKLLLSDSGFYLCAWSTVGNSPLHFGNGTRLTVT.

This chain connects TRBV28 to TRBJ2-3, with 10 bases lining up with TRBD2. V shed 5 bases and J 0 bases; nucleotides not matched to a gene: 5. The CDR3 covers 16 residues. Germline CDR1 reads MDHEN; CDR2 reads SYDVKM. Here the CDR3 DNA reads TGTGCCAGCAGTGGCGCGACTAGCGGGAGCACAGATACGCAGTATTTT. It specifies CASSGATSGSTDTQYF.

V and J are TRBV2 and TRBJ1-4, with 9 bases fitting TRBD1. The V gene's germline CDR1 is SNHLY and CDR2 FYNNEI. This CDR3 spans 15 amino acids. The ends lost 4 bases at V and 7 bases at J; junction bases unmatched: 7. CDR3 in amino acids: CASSVDRGSAEKLFF. Here the CDR3 DNA reads TGTGCCAGCAGTGTGGACAGGGGATCGGCTGAAAAACTGTTTTTT.

This sequence joins TRBV5-1 and TRBJ1-4, with a weak D call TRBD1 (6 bases). The germline gives CDR1 SGHRS, CDR2 YFSETQ. The CDR3 is 15 amino acids. The ends were cut back, 1 base at V and 7 bases at J, with 14 bases in the middle. The CDR3 bases are TGCGCCAGCAGCTTGTACGGGGGCGGGAGTGAAAAACTGTTTTTT. Translating gives CASSLYGGGSEKLFF.

The chain joins TRBV10-3 to TRBJ2-1, with 13 bases aligning to TRBD2. CDR3 length: 16 residues. V dropped 0 bases and J dropped 7; count of bases not matched to a gene: 3. Germline CDR1 reads ENHRY; CDR2 reads SYGVKD. CDR3 coding DNA: TGTGCCATCAGTGAGTCACTAGCGGGAGGGCTTAATGAGCAGTTCTTC. Translating gives CAISESLAGGLNEQFF.

The chain recombines TRBV6-5 with TRBJ1-2; 7 nucleotides line up with TRBD1. The CDR3 consists of 14 residues. The germline gives CDR1 MNHEY, CDR2 SVGAGI. V lost 6 bases to trimming and J lost 8 bases; unmatched junction nucleotides: 12. CDR3 nucleotide sequence: TGTGCCAGCAGGGAGACAGGGAAATCGGGCGGCTACACCTTC. It is translated as CASRETGKSGGYTF.

The chain carries TRBV5-1 and TRBJ2-1; 13 bases match TRBD2. The CDR3 is made up of 18 amino acids. V lost 4 bases, J lost 6 bases, and 13 bases stayed unmatched. Germline lookup yields CDR1 SGHRS and CDR2 YFSETQ. Here the CDR3 reads CASSRTGLAGEVGNEQFF. The CDR3, as DNA: TGCGCCAGCAGCCGAACCGGACTAGCGGGAGAAGTCGGCAATGAGCAGTTCTTC.

CDR3 nucleotide sequence: TGTGCCAGCTCACCCTCAGGGGTGCTCACTGAAGCTTTCTTT. Amino acids: CASSPSGVLTEAFF. This sequence joins TRBV18 and TRBJ1-1; maybe TRBD1 (6 bases). This CDR3 spans 14 amino acids. With 3 bases removed from V and 4 bases from J, the gap between germline ends came to 12 bases. Germline CDR1 reads KGHSH; CDR2 reads LQKENI. Full variable domain (rest looked up from reference TRBV18 and TRBJ1-1): NAGVMQNPRHLVRRRGQEARLRCSPMKGHSHVYWYRQLPEEGLKFMVYLQKENIIDESGMPKERFSAEFPKEGPSILRIQQVVRGDSAAYFCASSPSGVLTEAFFGQGTRLTVV.

This chain links TRBV6-1 with TRBJ1-3; D not certain. Germline loops: CDR1 MNHNS, CDR2 SASEGT. The V end lost 4 bases, the J end lost 0 bases, and 7 bases lay between the germline ends. The CDR3 covers 14 residues. The CDR3 loop reads CASSASSSGNTIYF. The CDR3 DNA reads as TGTGCCAGCAGTGCTTCGAGCTCTGGAAACACCATATATTTT.